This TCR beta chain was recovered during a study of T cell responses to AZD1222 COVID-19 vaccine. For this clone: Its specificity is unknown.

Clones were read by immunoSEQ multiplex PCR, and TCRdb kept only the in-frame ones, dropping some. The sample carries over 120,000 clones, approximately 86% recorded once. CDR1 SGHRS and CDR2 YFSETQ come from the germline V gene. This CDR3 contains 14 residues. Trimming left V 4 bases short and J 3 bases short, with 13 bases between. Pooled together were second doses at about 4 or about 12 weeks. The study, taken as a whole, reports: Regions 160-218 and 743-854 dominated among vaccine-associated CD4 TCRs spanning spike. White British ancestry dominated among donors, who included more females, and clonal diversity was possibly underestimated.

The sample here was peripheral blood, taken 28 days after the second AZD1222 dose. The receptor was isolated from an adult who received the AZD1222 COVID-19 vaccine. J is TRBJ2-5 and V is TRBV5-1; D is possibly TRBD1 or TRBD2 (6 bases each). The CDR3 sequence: CASSRWGAEETQYF. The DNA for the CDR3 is TGCGCCAGCAGCCGGTGGGGGGCTGAAGAGACCCAGTACTTC.